This TCR beta chain was identified in a study of blood T cell repertoires in COVID-19. Here immunoSEQ multiplex PCR was the method, and the copy in TCRdb shows in-frame clones only, minus some. The profile shows 250,000 to 300,000 clones, approximately 90% of them singletons. V shed 7 bases and J 4 bases; nucleotides not matched to a gene: 2. Germline-derived CDR1 and CDR2 are LNHDA and SQIVND (reference sequence). The CDR3 is made up of 13 amino acids. This TCR was sampled from a middle-aged woman with acute COVID-19. The sequenced sample was PBMCs or T cells enriched from blood (not recorded which). The V and J genes are TRBV19 and TRBJ1-5; TRBD1 agrees at 9 bases. CDR3 residues: CASTDRGNQPQHF. The CDR3 DNA reads as TGTGCCAGTACCGACAGGGGGAATCAGCCCCAGCATTTT.